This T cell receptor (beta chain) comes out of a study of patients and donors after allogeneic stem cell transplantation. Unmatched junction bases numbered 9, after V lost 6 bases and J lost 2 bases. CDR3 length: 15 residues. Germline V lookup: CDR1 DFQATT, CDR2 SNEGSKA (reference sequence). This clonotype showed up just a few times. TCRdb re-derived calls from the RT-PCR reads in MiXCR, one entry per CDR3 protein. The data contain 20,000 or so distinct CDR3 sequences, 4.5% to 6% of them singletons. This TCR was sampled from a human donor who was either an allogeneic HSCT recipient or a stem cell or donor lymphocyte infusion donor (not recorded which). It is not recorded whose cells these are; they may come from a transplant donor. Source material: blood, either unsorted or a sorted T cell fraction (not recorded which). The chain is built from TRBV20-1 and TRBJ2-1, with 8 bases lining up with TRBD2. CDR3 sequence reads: CSAEPSRGAYNEQFF. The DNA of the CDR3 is TGCAGTGCCGAACCCTCGCGGGGGGCCTACAATGAGCAGTTCTTC.